Presented here are 32 T cell receptor beta chains from one specimen sequenced in a study of T cells in Graves' hyperthyroidism and ophthalmopathy. TCR beta CDR3 regions were amplified from RNA transcripts. RT-PCR in the first round (using the HTBI primer set) targeted the TCR CDR3. TCRdb re-analysed the multiplex PCR reads in MiXCR, keeping a single row per CDR3 protein. The table lists about 500,000 distinct CDR3 sequences, approximately 16% of them singletons. The sample taken for sequencing was blood. These receptors were taken from a woman under 30 with Graves' hyperthyroidism.

This clonotype was recorded at least ten times. This rearrangement joins TRBV28 to TRBJ2-3; no definite D call. V was shortened by 1 base and J by 1 base, with 6 bases between the two germline ends. The CDR3 contains 14 residues. In germline, CDR1 is MDHEN, CDR2 SYDVKM. CDR3 amino acids: CASSLLPRTDTQYF. In DNA form, the CDR3 reads TGTGCCAGCAGTTTATTGCCTCGCACAGATACGCAGTATTTT.

In this sample, this clonotype turned up many times. The chain recombines TRBV28 with TRBJ2-1; D may match TRBD1 or TRBD2 (6 bases each). The V and J ends lost 6 bases and 1 base respectively, with 13 bases between them. CDR1 is MDHEN and CDR2 is SYDVKM in the germline V gene. The CDR3 is made up of 15 amino acids. CDR3 in amino acids: CASRGAGQSYNEQFF. The CDR3 nucleotides read TGTGCCAGCAGGGGGGCGGGGCAGTCCTACAATGAGCAGTTCTTC.

The chain links TRBV7-3 to TRBJ2-3, with 11 bases matching TRBD1. The germline V gene encodes CDR1 SGHTA and CDR2 FQGTGA. V lost 2 bases, J lost 5 bases, and 9 bases stayed unmatched. This CDR3 is built from 17 residues. CDR3 nucleotide sequence: TGTGCCAGCAGCTTAGGGCGGGACAGGGGGTATCAAGATACGCAGTATTTT. Translating gives CASSLGRDRGYQDTQYF.

The V call is TRBV27, the J call TRBJ1-2; TRBD1 might be the D (6 bases). The CDR3 totals 13 residues. Germline-derived CDR1 and CDR2 are MNHEY and SMNVEV (reference sequence). V was shortened by 0 bases and J by 7 bases, with 9 bases between the two germline ends. The CDR3 here is CASSLSNRAGYTF. The DNA of the CDR3 is TGTGCCAGCAGTTTATCGAACAGGGCTGGCTACACCTTC.

The chain has TRBV28 and TRBJ2-1, with 7 bases matching TRBD2. This CDR3 is 16 amino acids long. V gave up 0 bases and J gave up 5 bases; unmatched junction bases: 7. The germline gives CDR1 MDHEN, CDR2 SYDVKM. The CDR3 bases are TGTGCCAGCAGTTTATGGTGGCTAGCGGAAAACAATGAGCAGTTCTTC. Its translation: CASSLWWLAENNEQFF.

Ten or more counts support this clonotype. The genes are TRBV28 and TRBJ2-4; D is tentatively TRBD1 or TRBD2 (5 bases each). Trimming pared 3 bases from V and 8 bases from J, leaving 14 bases between. CDR1 is MDHEN, CDR2 SYDVKM, per germline. The CDR3 has 14 residues. CDR3 DNA: TGTGCCAGCAGTTTTGGGGCAGCACTAGACATTCAGTACTTC. It translates to CASSFGAALDIQYF.

The count of this clonotype is one. A much larger clone lies one base from this, so it may be a read error. The CDR3 coding sequence is TGCAGTGCTAGTCCAGGGGCCTACGAGCAGTACTTC. Translating it yields CSASPGAYEQYF. V and J are TRBV20-1 and TRBJ2-7; tentative D call: TRBD1 (6 bases). V lost 3 bases and J lost 2, with 8 bases in between. Germline V gene data show CDR1 as DFQATT and CDR2 as SNEGSKA (reference sequence). This CDR3 is built from 12 residues.

This clonotype was seen ten or more times. The V gene is TRBV12-3 or TRBV12-4, the J gene TRBJ1-5; 9 bases line up with TRBD1. CDR3 size: 13 residues. Germline trimming cut 4 bases from V and 10 bases from J; bases unmatched to any gene: 5. The chain's CDR3 is CASSSGTGIPQHF. The CDR3 DNA reads as TGTGCCAGCAGTTCCGGGACAGGGATCCCCCAGCATTTT.

This clonotype was recorded at least ten times. This chain connects TRBV20-1 to TRBJ2-3; unclear D gene. Germline V gene sequence: CDR1 DFQATT, CDR2 SNEGSKA (reference sequence). The length of the CDR3 is 17 residues. V was shortened by 0 bases and J by 0 bases, with 16 bases between the two germline ends. In nucleotides, the CDR3 is TGCAGTGCTAGAGATCTGTTGCGGACCTATAGCACAGATACGCAGTATTTT. This translates into CSARDLLRTYSTDTQYF.

This clonotype was detected many times. The CDR3 region has the DNA TGTGCCACCAGCGCTAGGGGACAGATGAACACTGAAGCTTTCTTT. As protein: CATSARGQMNTEAFF. The J gene is TRBJ1-1, the V gene TRBV15; 7 bases map to TRBD1. Germline assignment: CDR1 LNHNV and CDR2 YYDKDF (reference sequence). The CDR3 is 15 residues long. Unmatched junction bases numbered 6, after V lost 5 bases and J lost 0 bases. Looking up the rest from reference TRBV15 and TRBJ1-1 gives the full variable domain: DAMVIQNPRYQVTQFGKPVTLSCSQTLNHNVMYWYQQKSSQAPKLLFHYYDKDFNNEADTPDNFQSRRPNTSFCFLDIRSPGLGDTAMYLCATSARGQMNTEAFFGQGTRLTVV.

This clonotype came up a few times. The DNA for the CDR3 is TGTGCCAGCAGTTTCGGGGGGCACGGAAACACCATATATTTT. It codes for CASSFGGHGNTIYF. This chain connects TRBV27 to TRBJ1-3; D possibly corresponds to TRBD1 (6 bases). The CDR3 covers 14 residues. Germline V CDR1 and CDR2: MNHEY, SMNVEV (reference sequence). V shed 3 bases and J shed 4 bases, with 10 bases lying between them.

This clonotype was detected many times. The chain has TRBV12-3 or TRBV12-4 and TRBJ2-1; unclear D gene. The CDR3 contains 15 residues. The ends were cut back, 7 bases at V and 0 bases at J, with 13 bases in the middle. CDR3 bases: TGTGCCAGCATCCAGGCTGCCTACTCCTACAATGAGCAGTTCTTC. Its translation is CASIQAAYSYNEQFF.

This clonotype occurred many times. The chain employs TRBV18 and TRBJ2-1; 10 bases fit TRBD2. The CDR3 totals 16 residues. J lost 6 bases, V lost 2 bases, and 7 bases had no gene match. Germline V gene lookup returns CDR1 KGHSH and CDR2 LQKENI. This CDR3 is CASSPGKLAGSNEQFF. Here the CDR3 DNA reads TGTGCCAGCTCACCAGGTAAACTAGCGGGGAGCAATGAGCAGTTCTTC.

Ten or more counts support this clonotype. The chain employs TRBV12-3 or TRBV12-4 and TRBJ1-6, with TRBD1 matching over 8 bases. V shed 6 bases, J shed 10 bases, and the junction held 8 bases outside the gene matches. The CDR3 runs 14 residues. CDR3 bases: TGTGCCAGCAGCAGGACAGGGCGAGAATCACCCCTCCACTTT. The encoded protein is CASSRTGRESPLHF.

The V gene is TRBV10-3, the J gene TRBJ2-5; D may be TRBD2 (5 bases). The CDR3 sequence is 16 residues long. Germline V gives CDR1 ENHRY, CDR2 SYGVKD. Trimming took off 0 bases at V and 0 bases at J, with 11 bases between the two ends. This CDR3 reads CAISESFAGDQETQYF. CDR3 in DNA: TGTGCCATCAGTGAGTCATTTGCGGGCGACCAAGAGACCCAGTACTTC.

The table lists this clonotype with a few counts. This chain links TRBV15 with TRBJ1-3; D is undetermined. Germline lookup yields CDR1 LNHNV and CDR2 YYDKDF (reference sequence). The V gene lost 0 bases and the J gene lost 4 bases, with 4 bases spanning the gap. The CDR3 spans 13 residues. The CDR3 reads CATSRDRGNTIYF. For the CDR3, the DNA is TGTGCCACCAGCAGAGACAGGGGAAACACCATATATTTT.

This clonotype was counted ten times or more. The J gene is TRBJ2-3, the V gene TRBV20-1; D remains ambiguous. Germline V gene lookup returns CDR1 DFQATT and CDR2 SNEGSKA (reference sequence). The CDR3 has 13 amino acids. V was trimmed by 6 bases and J by 0 bases, leaving 10 bases between them. The CDR3 spells CSATPWSTDTQYF. CDR3 coding DNA: TGCAGTGCGACCCCTTGGAGCACAGATACGCAGTATTTT.

This clonotype was seen repeatedly, ten times or more. The chain is built from TRBV30 and TRBJ2-1; 8 bases align to TRBD2. This CDR3 has 16 residues. The V segment lost 2 bases and the J segment 0 bases; nucleotides outside the gene matches: 6. Per the germline V gene, CDR1 is GTSNPN and CDR2 is SVGIG (reference sequence). The CDR3 loop reads CAWSKAGGTSYNEQFF. As DNA, the CDR3 is TGTGCCTGGAGTAAGGCGGGAGGAACCTCCTACAATGAGCAGTTCTTC. The entire variable domain, with the rest obtained from reference TRBV30 and TRBJ2-1, is as follows: SQTIHQWPATLVQPVGSPLSLECTVEGTSNPNLYWYRQAAGRGLQLLFYSVGIGQISSEVPQNLSASRPQDRQFILSSKKLLLSDSGFYLCAWSKAGGTSYNEQFFGPGTRLTVL.

This clonotype showed up just a few times. The V and J genes are TRBV6-4 and TRBJ2-1, with 10 bases that match TRBD2. The junction had 7 bases not matched to a gene; V was cut back by 3 bases and J by 8 bases. The length of the CDR3 is 15 residues. CDR1 is MRHNA, CDR2 SNTAGT, per germline. The CDR3 nucleotides are TGTGCCAGCAGTGAGGGGCTAGCGGGAGTGTATGAGCAGTTCTTC. Translating it yields CASSEGLAGVYEQFF.

This clonotype was found a few times. This chain connects TRBV14 to TRBJ2-5; D may be TRBD1 or TRBD2 (6 bases each). V lost 1 base and J 2 bases, leaving 17 bases between the germline ends. The length of the CDR3 is 17 residues. Looked up from germline, CDR1 is SGHDN and CDR2 is FVKESK. The CDR3 coding sequence is TGTGCCAGCAGCCAAGGCCCTCGGGGGCCCCCTCAAGAGACCCAGTACTTC. Translation gives CASSQGPRGPPQETQYF.

This clonotype was seen a few times. This chain connects TRBV5-1 to TRBJ1-2, with D hard to call. CDR1 and CDR2 (germline): SGHRS, YFSETQ. The ends were cut back, 8 bases at V and 3 bases at J, with 20 bases in the middle. The CDR3 length is 15 residues. CDR3 nucleotide sequence: TGCGCCAGTTCAACTTCGACCCCCCGGGACTATGGCTACACCTTC. This translates into CASSTSTPRDYGYTF.

Only a few counts were recorded for this clonotype. The chain combines TRBV19 with TRBJ2-2; no reliable D call. Trimming removed 5 bases at V and 8 bases at J, with 9 bases between. Germline V gene lookup returns CDR1 LNHDA and CDR2 SQIVND (reference sequence). The CDR3 consists of 12 residues. The CDR3 bases are TGTGCCAGTAGTCTAGGTCTTGGGGAGCTGTTTTTT. It encodes CASSLGLGELFF.

Turning to this clonotype: This may stem from a read error, because a much larger clone lies one nucleotide away. The chain uses TRBV6-1 and TRBJ1-2; no definite D call. This CDR3 comprises 19 residues. The V end lost 7 bases, the J end lost 4 bases, and 31 bases lay between the germline ends. Germline loops: CDR1 MNHNS, CDR2 SASEGT. The CDR3 nucleotides are TGTGCCAGCAAACGACGGGTAGAGGGATCTCTAGCCAAAAGCTATGGCTACACCTTC. Translation: CASKRRVEGSLAKSYGYTF.

Details on this clonotype: A much larger clone is a single base away; this may be a read error. The chain combines TRBV12-3 or TRBV12-4 with TRBJ2-5; D is ambiguous. This CDR3 has 13 amino acids. The chain's CDR3 is CAGSSNPQETQYF. The DNA of the CDR3 is TGTGCCGGCAGTTCAAATCCCCAAGAGACCCAGTACTTC.

This clonotype was seen more than once but under ten times. This chain uses TRBV28 with TRBJ2-1; D might be TRBD1 or TRBD2, each matching 5 bases. Deletions cut 6 bases from V and 5 bases from J, with 11 bases between. CDR1 and CDR2 from the germline V gene are MDHEN and SYDVKM. The CDR3 has 13 amino acids. The DNA of the CDR3 is TGTGCCAGCAGCCGGGACGCCGACAATGAGCAGTTCTTC. It encodes CASSRDADNEQFF.

Only a few counts were recorded for this clonotype. The rearrangement uses TRBV5-6 and TRBJ1-1; possible D gene TRBD1, 5 bases. V was cut by 4 bases and J by 0 bases, with 13 bases left in between. The CDR3 runs 15 residues. CDR1 and CDR2 (germline): SGHDT, YYEEEE. The CDR3 DNA sequence: TGTGCCAGCAGCCGGGACCGGGCATTGAACACTGAAGCTTTCTTT. Encoded protein: CASSRDRALNTEAFF.

This clonotype was seen many times. The chain recombines TRBV11-1 with TRBJ2-7; D perhaps matches TRBD2 (6 bases). The CDR3 runs to 14 residues. V was cut by 5 bases and J by 6 bases, with 17 bases left in between. Germline V gene lookup returns CDR1 SGHAT and CDR2 FQDESV (reference sequence). CDR3 DNA sequence: TGTGCCAGCAGCCCAAACACCGGGGGTGGCGAGCAGTACTTC. Its translation: CASSPNTGGGEQYF.

This clonotype came up a few times. The V gene is TRBV20-1, the J gene TRBJ2-7; 10 bases match TRBD2. Germline trimming cut 0 bases from V and 4 bases from J; bases unmatched to any gene: 6. CDR1 and CDR2 from the germline V gene are DFQATT and SNEGSKA (reference sequence). CDR3 length: 15 residues. Written as DNA, the CDR3 is TGCAGTGCTAGAGATCTAGCGGGAGTCTTATACGAGCAGTACTTC. It yields the protein CSARDLAGVLYEQYF.

Many counts were recorded for this clonotype. The gene calls are TRBV20-1 and TRBJ1-5, with TRBD1 identical over 7 bases. The CDR3 is made up of 14 amino acids. Germline trimming cut 0 bases from V and 6 bases from J; bases unmatched to any gene: 5. Germline CDR1 reads DFQATT; CDR2 reads SNEGSKA (reference sequence). DNA for the CDR3: TGCAGTGCTAGAGACAGGGGGGGGACTCAGCCCCAGCATTTT. It codes for CSARDRGGTQPQHF.

Note on this clonotype: The junction departs from the called germline gene at one end, perhaps through a read error. The genes are TRBV7-3 and TRBJ2-1; TRBD1 matches 10 bases. CDR1 SGHTA and CDR2 FQGTGA come from the germline V gene. CDR3 length: 16 amino acids. CDR3 sequence reads: CASSFSPGQGYSEQFF. The CDR3 DNA sequence: TGTGCCAGCAGCTTCTCTCCGGGACAGGGGTACAGTGAGCAGTTCTTC.

This clonotype was counted between two and nine times. The chain couples TRBV7-9 to TRBJ2-1; TRBD2 is a possible D gene (5 bases). The V end lost 7 bases, the J end lost 4 bases, and 11 bases lay between the germline ends. The germline CDR1 and CDR2 sequences are SEHNR and FQNEAQ (reference sequence). This CDR3 spans 13 amino acids. The CDR3, as DNA: TGTGCCAGCATCCGGGGTCTGTACAATGAGCAGTTCTTC. Protein product: CASIRGLYNEQFF.

This rearrangement joins TRBV5-5 to TRBJ2-7; the match to TRBD1 covers 10 bases. CDR1 and CDR2 (germline): SGHKS, YYEKEE (reference sequence). The CDR3 totals 14 residues. V lost 3 bases, J lost 5 bases, and 5 bases stayed unmatched. The CDR3 DNA reads TGTGCCAGCAGCTGGGCCGGACAGGGGGACGAGCAGTACTTC. This codes for CASSWAGQGDEQYF.